Each of the 19 T cell receptor beta chains below was sequenced from the same sample in a study of beta chain features in type 1 diabetes. The study's findings and limits: All four CD4+ subsets from Type 1 diabetes patients carried moderately but significantly shorter TCRB CDR3s.

Every bit of the isolated RNA underwent reverse transcription, so sequencing read expressed TCRB transcripts. The protocol was immunoSEQ multiplex PCR, while the TCRdb copy is restricted to in-frame clones and leaves out a portion. The repertoire holds hundreds of thousands of clones, with roughly 12% as singletons. For these receptors, no antigen is known. Sample: naive CD4+ T cells from blood. These receptors all stem from a man aged 18 to 35 with type 1 diabetes.

This clone was picked up a small number of times. J is TRBJ1-1 and V is TRBV30, with TRBD1 identical over 10 bases. Germline V gives CDR1 GTSNPN, CDR2 SVGIG (reference sequence). The CDR3 totals 16 residues. Trimming removed 0 bases from V and 5 bases from J; junction bases left unmatched: 9. The CDR3 nucleotides read TGTGCCTGGAGTGTAGGCCCGGGACAGGGGAGTACTGAAGCTTTCTTT. It is translated as CAWSVGPGQGSTEAFF. Full variable domain (missing parts from reference TRBV30 and TRBJ1-1): SQTIHQWPATLVQPVGSPLSLECTVEGTSNPNLYWYRQAAGRGLQLLFYSVGIGQISSEVPQNLSASRPQDRQFILSSKKLLLSDSGFYLCAWSVGPGQGSTEAFFGQGTRLTVV.

The J gene is TRBJ2-3, the V gene TRBV27; a weak D match, TRBD1 (6 bases). Trimming took off 6 bases at V and 6 bases at J, with 19 bases between the two ends. CDR3 size: 15 residues. The germline CDR1 and CDR2 sequences are MNHEY and SMNVEV (reference sequence). The DNA of the CDR3 is TGTGCCAGCAGCATACAGGGCCGTTTCTATGATACGCAGTATTTT. Encoded protein: CASSIQGRFYDTQYF.

V is TRBV29-1 and J is TRBJ1-2; D is perhaps TRBD1 (5 bases). CDR3 size: 13 residues. The V end lost 3 bases, the J end lost 2 bases, and 10 bases lay between the germline ends. Germline V gene data show CDR1 as SQVTM and CDR2 as ANQGSEA. The CDR3 is CSVDGGFNYGYTF. In nucleotides, the CDR3 is TGCAGCGTTGATGGGGGTTTCAACTATGGCTACACCTTC.

The V call is TRBV11-2, the J call TRBJ2-1; no clear D. The CDR3 contains 11 residues. The germline V gene has CDR1 SGHAT and CDR2 FQNNGV. Between the trimmed V and J ends, which lost 4 bases and 8 bases, there was a span of 6 bases. The CDR3 loop is CASSSTDEQFF. CDR3 DNA: TGTGCCAGCAGCTCTACAGATGAGCAGTTCTTC.

This clone was seen only a few times. The genes are TRBV6-5 and TRBJ1-4, with 8 bases aligning to TRBD1. The V segment lost 1 base and the J segment 6 bases; nucleotides outside the gene matches: 4. The germline gives CDR1 MNHEY, CDR2 SVGAGI. The CDR3 spans 15 residues. CDR3 bases: TGTGCCAGCAGTTACTTCGGACAGGGAGATGAAAAACTGTTTTTT. Its protein product is CASSYFGQGDEKLFF.

V and J are TRBV5-6 and TRBJ1-3; no firm D call. The CDR3 totals 15 residues. Germline CDR1 reads SGHDT; CDR2 reads YYEEEE. V lost 4 bases, J lost 0 bases, and 11 bases lay in between. The DNA for the CDR3 is TGTGCCAGCAGCCTTCCGGAAAGCTCTGGAAACACCATATATTTT. It encodes CASSLPESSGNTIYF. Variable domain in full (rest from reference TRBV5-6 and TRBJ1-3): DAGVTQSPTHLIKTRGQQVTLRCSPKSGHDTVSWYQQALGQGPQFIFQYYEEEERQRGNFPDRFSGHQFPNYSSELNVNALLLGDSALYLCASSLPESSGNTIYFGEGSWLTVV.

This clone was observed a handful of times. V gene TRBV30 combines with J gene TRBJ1-2; a weak D match, TRBD1 (5 bases). The CDR3 length is 13 residues. V lost 6 bases and J 8 bases, leaving 19 bases between the germline ends. CDR1 GTSNPN and CDR2 SVGIG come from the germline V gene (reference sequence). In DNA form, the CDR3 reads TGTGCCTGTCTGAACCTGGGGGAGGGCGGCTACACCTTC. Protein sequence: CACLNLGEGGYTF.

The chain uses TRBV6-5 and TRBJ2-3, with unresolved D. CDR3 length: 15 residues. The V end was cut by 0 bases, the J end by 2 bases, with 9 bases between. The V gene's germline CDR1 is MNHEY and CDR2 SVGAGI. In DNA, the CDR3 is TGTGCCAGCAGTTACTCGTGGGGTGTCACAGATACGCAGTATTTT. Its protein is CASSYSWGVTDTQYF.

The chain is built from TRBV29-1 and TRBJ2-7; no reliable D call. The CDR3 length is 10 residues. Trimming cost V 2 bases and J 11 bases, with 10 bases left between them. The germline CDR1 and CDR2 sequences are SQVTM and ANQGSEA. The CDR3 here is CSVEQGIEYF. CDR3 nucleotides: TGCAGCGTTGAACAAGGAATAGAGTACTTC.

V gene TRBV29-1 combines with J gene TRBJ1-4; D gene ambiguous. The CDR3 spans 14 residues. The germline gives CDR1 SQVTM, CDR2 ANQGSEA. Trimming took 6 bases from V and 5 from J, leaving 16 bases between them. CDR3 sequence reads: CSVRRQDANEKLFF. The CDR3 coding sequence is TGCAGCGTCCGCCGGCAAGACGCAAATGAAAAACTGTTTTTT.

The chain employs TRBV7-2 and TRBJ1-2; 10 nucleotides match TRBD1. Germline V gene data show CDR1 as SGHTA and CDR2 as FQGNSA. The CDR3 has 15 residues. V lost 7 bases and J lost 2; bases outside the gene matches: 7. For the CDR3, the DNA is TGTGCCAGCAACCCAGGGACAGGGGAGAACTATGGCTACACCTTC. Translated, it gives CASNPGTGENYGYTF.

Details on this clone: One end of the junction varies from germline; a read error may be responsible. The CDR3 DNA sequence: TGTGCCAGCAGCCTAGCAGGACCGAGGAATAATTCACCCCTCCACTTT. It specifies CASSLAGPRNNSPLHF. The rearrangement uses TRBV7-2 and TRBJ1-6; unclear D gene. In germline, CDR1 is SGHTA, CDR2 FQGNSA. The length of the CDR3 is 16 residues. Variable domain in full (rest from reference TRBV7-2 and TRBJ1-6): GAGVSQSPSNKVTEKGKDVELRCDPISGHTALYWYRQSLGQGLEFLIYFQGNSAPDKSGLPSDRFSAERTGGSVSTLTIQRTQQEDSAVYLCASSLAGPRNNSPLHFGNGTRLTVT.

This clone was observed a few times. The CDR3 bases are TGTGCCAGTAGACCCGGGCGGATCCTTAACTATGGCTACACCTTC. Its translation is CASRPGRILNYGYTF. This chain links TRBV19 with TRBJ1-2; D gene unclear. This CDR3 contains 15 residues. V lost 6 bases and J 1 base, leaving 15 bases between the germline ends. The germline V gene encodes CDR1 LNHDA and CDR2 SQIVND (reference sequence).

The CDR3 sequence: CASSRTPFLNTGELFF. CDR3 in DNA: TGTGCCAGCAGTCGAACTCCCTTCCTTAACACCGGGGAGCTGTTTTTT. The rearrangement links TRBV9 to TRBJ2-2; D uncertain. In germline, CDR1 is SGDLS, CDR2 YYNGEE. V gave up 5 bases and J gave up 2 bases, with 16 bases separating them. The CDR3 is 16 residues long.

This chain uses TRBV19 with TRBJ2-6, with 10 positions matching TRBD2. Germline CDR1 and CDR2: LNHDA and SQIVND (reference sequence). CDR3 size: 15 residues. The J segment lost 3 bases and the V segment lost 6 bases, leaving 2 bases of the junction unmatched. The CDR3 loop reads CASRGLASGANVLTF. The CDR3 DNA is TGTGCCAGTAGGGGACTAGCGAGTGGGGCCAACGTCCTGACTTTC.

The chain joins TRBV9 to TRBJ2-5; D is unclear. Germline CDR1 reads SGDLS; CDR2 reads YYNGEE. This CDR3 comprises 12 residues. V lost 4 bases to trimming and J lost 0 bases, with 4 bases between them. For the CDR3, the DNA is TGTGCCAGCAGCCCGTACCAAGAGACCCAGTACTTC. It yields the protein CASSPYQETQYF. Based on the CDR3 plus reference TRBV9 and TRBJ2-5, the full variable domain is DSGVTQTPKHLITATGQRVTLRCSPRSGDLSVYWYQQSLDQGLQFLIQYYNGEERAKGNILERFSAQQFPDLHSELNLSSLELGDSALYFCASSPYQETQYFGPGTRLLVL.

Remarks on this clone: This same CDR3 is encoded by further DNA sequences in the sample. The genes are TRBV6-5 and TRBJ2-7; 7 bases fit TRBD2. The germline gives CDR1 MNHEY, CDR2 SVGAGI. The CDR3 consists of 12 residues. After removal of 6 bases from V and 4 bases from J, the junction contained 3 bases not matched to a gene. CDR3 bases: TGTGCCAGCAGCCTGCGGGGGTACGAGCAGTACTTC. Translated: CASSLRGYEQYF.

This clone was counted only a few times. J is TRBJ1-4 and V is TRBV28; D is possibly TRBD1 (5 bases). With 1 base removed from V and 8 bases from J, the gap between germline ends came to 14 bases. This CDR3 contains 15 residues. Per the germline V gene, CDR1 is MDHEN and CDR2 is SYDVKM. The CDR3 loop is CASSLSSAGREKLFF. The CDR3 nucleotides are TGTGCCAGCAGTTTATCCTCGGCAGGGCGGGAAAAACTGTTTTTT.

The V gene is TRBV4-1, the J gene TRBJ2-7, with TRBD1 matching over 8 bases. The CDR3 has 15 amino acids. Per germline, CDR1 MGHRA and CDR2 YSYEKL. J was trimmed by 3 bases and V by 0 bases; bases with no gene match: 4. CDR3 coding DNA: TGCGCCAGCAGCCAAGATTGGACAGGGAACTACGAGCAGTACTTC. It encodes CASSQDWTGNYEQYF.